Shown below are 7 T cell receptor beta chains from a single sample sequenced in a study of graft-versus-host responses after intestinal transplantation. Sequencing used immunoSEQ multiplex PCR; TCRdb keeps in-frame clones, though not all of them. The sample has over 10,000 clones, roughly four fifths seen once. The sequences come from PBMCs, collected after intestinal transplantation. The receptors derive from a human patient who received an intestinal transplant, so some T cells may come from the graft donor.

This clone appeared once. The chain couples TRBV30 to TRBJ1-5; tentative D call: TRBD1 (5 bases). CDR1 and CDR2 (germline): GTSNPN, SVGIG (reference sequence). This CDR3 comprises 15 residues. Between the trimmed V and J ends, which lost 5 bases and 3 bases, there was a span of 17 bases. CDR3 amino acids: CAWAIRGLDNQPQHF. The CDR3 DNA is TGTGCCTGGGCTATTCGGGGACTTGACAATCAGCCCCAGCATTTT.

This chain uses TRBV11-3 with TRBJ2-2, with 8 bases identical to TRBD1. This CDR3 comprises 16 residues. The germline CDR1 and CDR2 sequences are SGHNT and YENEEA. The J segment lost 4 bases and the V segment lost 5 bases, leaving 9 bases of the junction unmatched. CDR3 bases: TGTGCCAGCAGCCAAGGCTGGACAGGGAGCACCGGGGAGCTGTTTTTT. It yields the protein CASSQGWTGSTGELFF.

V is TRBV21-1 and J is TRBJ2-5; TRBD2, the table's D call, was not compared with the DNA. TRBV21-1 corresponds to a pseudogene. The CDR3 extends over 18 amino acids. Here the CDR3 DNA reads TGTGCCAGCAGCAAAGTGACTCGGGGTAGCGGGAGAGGGGAGACCCAGTACTTC. It is translated as CASSKVTRGSGRGETQYF.

As to this clone: Other DNA sequences in this specimen translate into the identical CDR3. The genes are TRBV19 and TRBJ2-7; 8 bases map to TRBD1. CDR1 LNHDA and CDR2 SQIVND come from the germline V gene (reference sequence). The CDR3 totals 14 residues. Trimming took 7 bases from V and 3 from J; bases not matched to a gene: 8. The CDR3 region is CASTPTGGFYEQYF. CDR3 nucleotide sequence: TGTGCCAGTACTCCCACAGGGGGTTTCTACGAGCAGTACTTC.

The CDR3 nucleotides are TGTGCCAGCAGTTACGGAGGGAGCTCTGGGGCCAACGTCCTGACTTTC. It specifies CASSYGGSSGANVLTF. The V gene is TRBV6-5, the J gene TRBJ2-6; possible D gene TRBD2, 6 bases. CDR1 is MNHEY, CDR2 SVGAGI, per germline. Deletions cut 2 bases from V and 0 bases from J, with 8 bases between. The CDR3 spans 16 residues.

The count of this clone is one. CDR3 sequence (DNA): TGTGCCTGGAGTGTCTCCCCAAATGAAAAACTGTTTTTT. Translated, it gives CAWSVSPNEKLFF. J is TRBJ1-4 and V is TRBV30, with D unresolved. This CDR3 spans 13 amino acids. The germline CDR1 and CDR2 sequences are GTSNPN and SVGIG (reference sequence). Trimming pared 0 bases from V and 5 bases from J, leaving 7 bases between.

The V gene is TRBV5-1, the J gene TRBJ1-1; D not certain. The CDR3 extends over 16 amino acids. Per germline, CDR1 SGHRS and CDR2 YFSETQ. The ends were cut back, 1 base at V and 4 bases at J, with 17 bases in the middle. The CDR3 DNA follows: TGCGCCAGCAGCTTGATCTCCGGAACTGCTGGCACTGAAGCTTTCTTT. Translation gives CASSLISGTAGTEAFF.